The entry that follows covers one T cell receptor (beta chain) sequence. This sample is drawn from a study of blood T cell repertoires in COVID-19. Study details: Specimens from acute and convalescent COVID-19 originated in the United States, Italy and Spain. Sources were T cells, B-cell-depleted T cells, or PBMCs; the material itself was cDNA or gDNA.

The CDR3 is 14 amino acids. V was shortened by 3 bases and J by 0 bases, with 8 bases between the two germline ends. Germline V gives CDR1 SNHLY, CDR2 FYNNEI. The authors' processing: The authors estimated nucleated cell counts from reference gene primer amplification. The table came from immunoSEQ multiplex PCR; TCRdb's copy has only in-frame clones and leaves some out. Clone size and V and J calls were adopted from that table, with D and trimming inferred from the DNA. The sample contains 300,000 to 350,000 clones, about 87% of which appear only once. Recovered status in Cohort 3 required two negative PCRs, clearance, or symptom resolution.

Sequencing was carried out using PBMCs or T cells enriched from blood (not recorded which). The TCR comes from a man in his thirties or forties who had recovered from COVID-19. The chain is built from TRBV2 and TRBJ1-2; possibly TRBD1 for D (6 bases). In DNA, the CDR3 is TGTGCCAGCAGTGAGAGGACAGCTAACTATGGCTACACCTTC. Its protein is CASSERTANYGYTF. The variable domain in full, with the rest retrieved from reference TRBV2 and TRBJ1-2, is EPEVTQTPSHQVTQMGQEVILRCVPISNHLYFYWYRQILGQKVEFLVSFYNNEISEKSEIFDDQFSVERPDGSNFTLKIRSTKLEDSAMYFCASSERTANYGYTFGSGTRLTVV.